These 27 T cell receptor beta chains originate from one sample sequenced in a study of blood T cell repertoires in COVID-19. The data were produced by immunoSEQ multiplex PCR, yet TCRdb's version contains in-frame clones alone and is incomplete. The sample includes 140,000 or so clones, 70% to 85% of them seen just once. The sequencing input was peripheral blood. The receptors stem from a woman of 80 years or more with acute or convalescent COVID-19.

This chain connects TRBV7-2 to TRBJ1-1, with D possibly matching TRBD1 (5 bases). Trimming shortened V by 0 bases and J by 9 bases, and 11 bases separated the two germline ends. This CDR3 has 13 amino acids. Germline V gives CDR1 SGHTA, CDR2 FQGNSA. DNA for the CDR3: TGTGCCAGCAGCTTAGCGCGACAGCCCAAAGCTTTCTTT. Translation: CASSLARQPKAFF.

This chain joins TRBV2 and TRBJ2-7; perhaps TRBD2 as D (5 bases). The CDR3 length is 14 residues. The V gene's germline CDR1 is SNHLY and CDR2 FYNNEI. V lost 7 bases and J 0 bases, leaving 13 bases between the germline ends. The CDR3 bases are TGTGCCAGCATTCAGGAGGATGGCTCCTACGAGCAGTACTTC. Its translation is CASIQEDGSYEQYF. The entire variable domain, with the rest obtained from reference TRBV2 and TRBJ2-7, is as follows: EPEVTQTPSHQVTQMGQEVILRCVPISNHLYFYWYRQILGQKVEFLVSFYNNEISEKSEIFDDQFSVERPDGSNFTLKIRSTKLEDSAMYFCASIQEDGSYEQYFGPGTRLTVT.

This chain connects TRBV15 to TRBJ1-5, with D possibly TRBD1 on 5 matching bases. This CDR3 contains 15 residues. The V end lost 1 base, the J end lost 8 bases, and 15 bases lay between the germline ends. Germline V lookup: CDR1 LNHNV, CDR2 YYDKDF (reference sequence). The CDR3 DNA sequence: TGTGCCACCAGCAGAGGGGGGGACGGCGCCAAGCCCCAGCATTTT. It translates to CATSRGGDGAKPQHF. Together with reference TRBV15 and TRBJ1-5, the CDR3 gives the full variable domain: DAMVIQNPRYQVTQFGKPVTLSCSQTLNHNVMYWYQQKSSQAPKLLFHYYDKDFNNEADTPDNFQSRRPNTSFCFLDIRSPGLGDTAMYLCATSRGGDGAKPQHFGDGTRLSIL.

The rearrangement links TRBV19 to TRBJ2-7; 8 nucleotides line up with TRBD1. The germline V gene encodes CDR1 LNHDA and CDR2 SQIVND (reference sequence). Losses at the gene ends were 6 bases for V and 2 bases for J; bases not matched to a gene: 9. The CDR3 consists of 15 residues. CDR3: CASSDIRTGTYEQYF. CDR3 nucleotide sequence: TGTGCCAGTAGCGATATTCGGACAGGGACCTACGAGCAGTACTTC.

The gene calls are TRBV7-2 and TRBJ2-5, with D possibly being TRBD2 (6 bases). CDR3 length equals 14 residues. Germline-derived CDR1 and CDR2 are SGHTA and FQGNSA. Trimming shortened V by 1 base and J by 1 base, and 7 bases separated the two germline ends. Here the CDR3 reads CASSLVGGQETQYF. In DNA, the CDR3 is TGTGCCAGCAGCTTAGTCGGGGGCCAAGAGACCCAGTACTTC.

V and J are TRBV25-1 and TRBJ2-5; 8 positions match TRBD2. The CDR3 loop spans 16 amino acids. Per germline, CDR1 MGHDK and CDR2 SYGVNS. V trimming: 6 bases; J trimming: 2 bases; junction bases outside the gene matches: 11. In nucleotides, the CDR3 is TGTGCCAGCAGCTCCCTCGACGGGAGGGCACAAGAGACCCAGTACTTC. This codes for CASSSLDGRAQETQYF.

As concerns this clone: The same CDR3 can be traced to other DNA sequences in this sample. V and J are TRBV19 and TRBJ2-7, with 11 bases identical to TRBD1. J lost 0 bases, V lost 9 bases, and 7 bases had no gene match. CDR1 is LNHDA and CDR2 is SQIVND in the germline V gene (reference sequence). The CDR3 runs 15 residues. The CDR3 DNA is TGTGCCAGCACCCGGACAGGGGGCTTCTCCTACGAGCAGTACTTC. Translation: CASTRTGGFSYEQYF.

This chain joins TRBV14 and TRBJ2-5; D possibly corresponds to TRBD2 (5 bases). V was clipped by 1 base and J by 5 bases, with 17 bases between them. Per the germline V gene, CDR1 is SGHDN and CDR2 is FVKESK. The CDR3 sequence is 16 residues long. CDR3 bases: TGTGCCAGCAGCCAAGTAGTAGGATCCCGAGGGGAGACCCAGTACTTC. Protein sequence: CASSQVVGSRGETQYF.

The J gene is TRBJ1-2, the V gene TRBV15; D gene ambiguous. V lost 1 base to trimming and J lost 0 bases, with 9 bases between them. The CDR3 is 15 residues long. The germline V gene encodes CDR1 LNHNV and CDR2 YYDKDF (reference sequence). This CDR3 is CATSRGLGPNYGYTF. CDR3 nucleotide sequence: TGTGCCACCAGCAGAGGGCTGGGCCCTAACTATGGCTACACCTTC.

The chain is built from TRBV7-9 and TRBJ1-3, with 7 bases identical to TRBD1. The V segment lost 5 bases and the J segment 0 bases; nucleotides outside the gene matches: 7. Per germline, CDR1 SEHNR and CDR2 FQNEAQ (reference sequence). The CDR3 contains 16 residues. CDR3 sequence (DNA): TGTGCCAGCAGCAGCTACAGGGGTTTCTCTGGAAACACCATATATTTT. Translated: CASSSYRGFSGNTIYF.

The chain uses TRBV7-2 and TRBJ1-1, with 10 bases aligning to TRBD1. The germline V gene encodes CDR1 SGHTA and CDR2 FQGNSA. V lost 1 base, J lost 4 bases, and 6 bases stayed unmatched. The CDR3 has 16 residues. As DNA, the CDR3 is TGTGCCAGCAGCTTAGGACATCGGACAGGGGGCACTGAAGCTTTCTTT. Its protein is CASSLGHRTGGTEAFF.

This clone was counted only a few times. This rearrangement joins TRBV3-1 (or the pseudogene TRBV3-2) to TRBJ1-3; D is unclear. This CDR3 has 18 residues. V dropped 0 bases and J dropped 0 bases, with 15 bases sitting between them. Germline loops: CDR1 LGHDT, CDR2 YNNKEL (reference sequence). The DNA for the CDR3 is TGTGCCAGCAGCCAAGATGGTTGGGCAAGAAACTCTGGAAACACCATATATTTT. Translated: CASSQDGWARNSGNTIYF.

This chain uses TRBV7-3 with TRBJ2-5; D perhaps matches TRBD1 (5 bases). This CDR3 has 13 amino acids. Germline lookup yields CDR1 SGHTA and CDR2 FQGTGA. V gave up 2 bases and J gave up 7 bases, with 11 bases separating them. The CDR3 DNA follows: TGTGCCAGCAGCTTAGCAGGGCTCGGGACCCAGTACTTC. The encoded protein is CASSLAGLGTQYF.

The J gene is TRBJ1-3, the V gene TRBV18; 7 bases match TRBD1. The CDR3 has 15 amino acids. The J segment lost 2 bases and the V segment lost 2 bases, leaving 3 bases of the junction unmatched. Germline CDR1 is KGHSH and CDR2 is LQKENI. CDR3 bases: TGTGCCAGCTCACCAAACCAGGGGGCTGGAAACACCATATATTTT. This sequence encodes CASSPNQGAGNTIYF.

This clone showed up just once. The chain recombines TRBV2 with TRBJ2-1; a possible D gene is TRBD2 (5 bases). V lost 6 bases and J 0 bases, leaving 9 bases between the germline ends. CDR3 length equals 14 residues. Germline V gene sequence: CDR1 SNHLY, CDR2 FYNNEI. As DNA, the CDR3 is TGTGCCAGCAGAAAGCGGACCTCCTACAATGAGCAGTTCTTC. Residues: CASRKRTSYNEQFF. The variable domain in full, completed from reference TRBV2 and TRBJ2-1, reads EPEVTQTPSHQVTQMGQEVILRCVPISNHLYFYWYRQILGQKVEFLVSFYNNEISEKSEIFDDQFSVERPDGSNFTLKIRSTKLEDSAMYFCASRKRTSYNEQFFGPGTRLTVL.

CDR3 amino acids: CASSEPVSGNTIYF. In DNA, the CDR3 is TGTGCCAGCAGTGAACCGGTATCTGGAAACACCATATATTTT. The chain employs TRBV6-1 and TRBJ1-3; no reliable D call. Germline loops: CDR1 MNHNS, CDR2 SASEGT. The CDR3 loop spans 14 amino acids. Trimming shortened V by 2 bases and J by 1 base, and 6 bases separated the two germline ends.

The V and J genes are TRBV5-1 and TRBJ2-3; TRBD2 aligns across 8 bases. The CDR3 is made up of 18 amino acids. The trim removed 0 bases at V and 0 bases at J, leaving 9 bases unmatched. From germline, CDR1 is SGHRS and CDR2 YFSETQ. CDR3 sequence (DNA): TGCGCCAGCAGCTTGGCAGTCGGGGGGGTTTTTAGCACAGATACGCAGTATTTT. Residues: CASSLAVGGVFSTDTQYF.

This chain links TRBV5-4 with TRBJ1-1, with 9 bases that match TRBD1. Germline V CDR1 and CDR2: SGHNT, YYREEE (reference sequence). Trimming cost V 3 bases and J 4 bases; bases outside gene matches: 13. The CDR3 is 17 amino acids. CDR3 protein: CASSWDLTGGLLTEAFF. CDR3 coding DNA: TGTGCCAGCAGCTGGGACCTTACAGGGGGCTTGCTCACTGAAGCTTTCTTT.

For the CDR3, the DNA is TGTGCCAGCAGCCGGGACAGCCCTAATGAAAAACTGTTTTTT. Translated, it gives CASSRDSPNEKLFF. V is TRBV2 and J is TRBJ1-4, with 7 nucleotides matching TRBD1. After removal of 6 bases from V and 3 bases from J, the junction contained 4 bases not matched to a gene. The CDR3 has 14 amino acids. The germline V gene has CDR1 SNHLY and CDR2 FYNNEI.

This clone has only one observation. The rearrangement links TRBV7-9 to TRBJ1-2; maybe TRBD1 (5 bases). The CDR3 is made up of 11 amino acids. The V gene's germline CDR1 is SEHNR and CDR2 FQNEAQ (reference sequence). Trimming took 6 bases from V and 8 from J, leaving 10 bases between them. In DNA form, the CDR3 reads TGTGCCAGCAGGAGTAAGGGGGGCTACACCTTC. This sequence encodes CASRSKGGYTF.

The DNA for the CDR3 is TGTGCCAGCAGTTACTTGGGGCAGGGAAATTCACCCCTCCACTTT. It codes for CASSYLGQGNSPLHF. The gene calls are TRBV6-5 and TRBJ1-6, with D tentatively TRBD1 (5 bases). V was clipped by 1 base and J by 7 bases, with 11 bases between them. This CDR3 has 15 amino acids. Germline V gives CDR1 MNHEY, CDR2 SVGAGI.

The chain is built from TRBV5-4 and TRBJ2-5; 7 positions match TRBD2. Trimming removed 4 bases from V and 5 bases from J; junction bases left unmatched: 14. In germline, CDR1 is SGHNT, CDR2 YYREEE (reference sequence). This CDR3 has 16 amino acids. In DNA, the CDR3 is TGTGCCAGCAGCACGGGAAGCGGGGAAATCTGGGAGACCCAGTACTTC. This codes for CASSTGSGEIWETQYF.

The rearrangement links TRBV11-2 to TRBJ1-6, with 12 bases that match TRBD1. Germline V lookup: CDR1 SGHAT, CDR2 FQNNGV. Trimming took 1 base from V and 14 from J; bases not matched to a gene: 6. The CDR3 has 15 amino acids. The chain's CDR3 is CASSLVGTGGGSLHF. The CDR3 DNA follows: TGTGCCAGCAGCTTAGTTGGGACAGGGGGCGGCTCCCTCCACTTT.

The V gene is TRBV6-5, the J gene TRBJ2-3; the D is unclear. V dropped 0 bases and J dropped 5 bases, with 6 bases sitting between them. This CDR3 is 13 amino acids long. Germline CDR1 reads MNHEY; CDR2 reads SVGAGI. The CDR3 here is CASSYSRIDTQYF. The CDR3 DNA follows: TGTGCCAGCAGTTACTCGAGAATAGATACGCAGTATTTT.

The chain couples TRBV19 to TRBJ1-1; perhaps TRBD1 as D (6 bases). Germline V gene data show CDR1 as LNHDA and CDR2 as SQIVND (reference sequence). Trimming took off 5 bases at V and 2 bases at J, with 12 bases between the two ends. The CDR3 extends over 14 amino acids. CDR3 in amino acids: CASSPWGLNTEAFF. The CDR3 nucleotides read TGTGCCAGTAGTCCCTGGGGGCTCAACACTGAAGCTTTCTTT.

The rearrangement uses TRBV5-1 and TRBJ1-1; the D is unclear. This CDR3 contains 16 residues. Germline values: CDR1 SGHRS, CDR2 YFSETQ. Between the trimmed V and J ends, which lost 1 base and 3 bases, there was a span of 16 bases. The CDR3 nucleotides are TGCGCCAGCAGCTTGAGTTCGCAGTCTTACGACACTGAAGCTTTCTTT. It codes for CASSLSSQSYDTEAFF.

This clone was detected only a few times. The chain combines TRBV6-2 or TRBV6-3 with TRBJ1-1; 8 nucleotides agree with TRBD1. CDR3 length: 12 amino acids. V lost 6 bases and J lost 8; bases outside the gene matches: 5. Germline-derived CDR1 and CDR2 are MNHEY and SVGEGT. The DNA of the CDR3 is TGTGCCAGCAGCCCCGACAGGGGAGAAGCTTTCTTT. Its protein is CASSPDRGEAFF.